The clone carrying this T cell receptor (beta chain) was detected only a few times. The target antigen is unknown. Researchers took RNA transcripts and amplified the TCR beta CDR3 regions from them. During a first-round RT-PCR of the TCR CDR3, the HTBI primer set was used. TCRdb ran MiXCR on the multiplex PCR reads and lists one entry per CDR3 protein. This table has roughly 420,000 distinct CDR3 sequences, around a sixth appearing once. Germline CDR1 reads LNHDA; CDR2 reads SQIVND (reference sequence). This CDR3 contains 16 residues. Trimming cost V 4 bases and J 6 bases, with 19 bases left between them. The data are from a study of T cells in Graves' hyperthyroidism and ophthalmopathy. Points from the study as a whole: Appearing also in blood were most of the thyroid clonotypes expanded above 0.001.

The chain carries TRBV19 and TRBJ1-5; TRBD1 might be the D (6 bases). The sequencing input was blood. The origin of this receptor is a woman aged 18-29 years with Graves' hyperthyroidism. The DNA of the CDR3 is TGTGCCAGTAGTACCCCCCGGCTGAGCAGGGGTCAGCCCCAGCATTTT. Translation gives CASSTPRLSRGQPQHF.